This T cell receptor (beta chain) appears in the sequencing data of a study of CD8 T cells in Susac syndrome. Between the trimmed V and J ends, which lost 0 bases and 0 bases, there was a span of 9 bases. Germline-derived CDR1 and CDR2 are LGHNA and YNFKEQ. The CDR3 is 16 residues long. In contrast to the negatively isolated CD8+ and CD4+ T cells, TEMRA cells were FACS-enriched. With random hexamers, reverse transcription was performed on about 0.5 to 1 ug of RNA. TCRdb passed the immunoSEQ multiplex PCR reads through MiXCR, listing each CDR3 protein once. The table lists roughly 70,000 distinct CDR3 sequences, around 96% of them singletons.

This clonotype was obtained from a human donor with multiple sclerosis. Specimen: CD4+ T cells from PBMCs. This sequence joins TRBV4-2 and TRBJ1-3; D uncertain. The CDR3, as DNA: TGTGCCAGCAGCCAAGAACGACTGATCTCTGGAAACACCATATATTTT. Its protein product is CASSQERLISGNTIYF.